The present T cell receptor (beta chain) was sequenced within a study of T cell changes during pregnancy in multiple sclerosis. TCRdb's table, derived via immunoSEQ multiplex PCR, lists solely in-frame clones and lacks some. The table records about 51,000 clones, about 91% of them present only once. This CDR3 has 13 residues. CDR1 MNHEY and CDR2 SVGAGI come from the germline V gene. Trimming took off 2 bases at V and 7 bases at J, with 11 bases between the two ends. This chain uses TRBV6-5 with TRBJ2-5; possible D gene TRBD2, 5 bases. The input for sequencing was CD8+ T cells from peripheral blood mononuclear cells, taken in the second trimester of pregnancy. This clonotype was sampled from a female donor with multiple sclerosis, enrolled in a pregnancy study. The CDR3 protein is CASSYGPRGTQYF. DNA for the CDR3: TGTGCCAGCAGTTACGGGCCCCGGGGGACCCAGTACTTC.